These T cell receptor beta chains were read from a single sample in a study of OX40 agonist ivuxolimab in advanced cancers. Generated by immunoSEQ multiplex PCR, the TCRdb table keeps only in-frame clones and is missing some. The sample shows about 77,000 clones, 75% to 90% of them seen only once. The sample consisted of CD4+ or CD8+ T cells sorted from blood, taken in a trial of the OX40 agonist ivuxolimab. These receptors all stem from an adult with an advanced solid tumor such as melanoma, head and neck, liver or kidney cancer. CDR3s include the opening cysteine and the closing phenylalanine or tryptophan. A D gene is named only where the DNA matches it firmly. Rows give clone size only sometimes, using once, few, many, or a class for an expanded clone.

>TRBJ2-5|TRBV2|.|TRBD1
CASSLDRVETQYF
TGTGCCAGCAGCCTAGACAGGGTGGAGACCCAGTACTTC
>TRBJ2-3|TRBV27|.|.
CASSLVVGTARGTQYF
TGTGCCAGCAGTTTAGTAGTCGGGACCGCCAGGGGTACGCAGTATTTT
>TRBJ2-1|TRBV5-5|.|.
CASSLDKQGSEQFF
TGTGCCAGCAGCTTGGACAAACAGGGTAGTGAGCAGTTCTTC
>TRBJ1-4|TRBV7-9|once|.
CASSLGSYATNEKLFF
TGTGCCAGCAGCTTAGGCAGTTATGCAACTAATGAAAAACTGTTTTTT
>TRBJ1-2|TRBV30|once|.
CAWSAGDTRYGYTF
TGTGCCTGGAGTGCAGGGGACACCCGTTATGGCTACACCTTC
>TRBJ1-5|TRBV4-1|.|.
CASSSPERQGRNQPQHF
TGCGCCAGCAGCTCACCTGAAAGGCAGGGAAGAAATCAGCCCCAGCATTTT
>TRBJ2-7|TRBV7-2|.|TRBD1
CASSPGGQGYYEQYF
TGTGCCAGCAGCCCGGGGGGACAGGGTTACTACGAGCAGTACTTC
>TRBJ1-3|TRBV4-1|few|.
CASSQAGNTIYF
TGCGCCAGCAGCCAAGCTGGAAACACCATATATTTT
>TRBJ2-5|TRBV5-1|few|.
CASSPNERETQYF
TGCGCCAGCAGCCCAAACGAGAGAGAGACCCAGTACTTC
>TRBJ1-3|TRBV29-1|once|.
CSVIQGPGNTIYF
TGCAGCGTGATACAGGGACCTGGAAACACCATATATTTT
>TRBJ1-1|TRBV5-1|.|TRBD1
CASSLGGQGLAFF
TGCGCCAGCAGCTTGGGGGGACAGGGCTTAGCTTTCTTT
>TRBJ1-2|TRBV30|once|.
CAWSNGLLAEANYGYTF
TGTGCCTGGAGTAACGGGCTATTGGCCGAAGCTAACTATGGCTACACCTTC
>TRBJ1-5|TRBV19|.|.
CASSLSQLYSNQPQHF
TGTGCCAGTAGTCTAAGCCAGTTATATAGCAATCAGCCCCAGCATTTT
>TRBJ2-2|TRBV5-5|few|.
CASSVAGVGELFF
TGTGCCAGCAGCGTTGCAGGGGTCGGGGAGCTGTTTTTT
>TRBJ2-7|TRBV5-8|.|.
CASSRYKGTLTFGEQYF
TGTGCCAGCAGCCGATACAAGGGGACCTTGACTTTCGGCGAGCAGTACTTC
>TRBJ1-5|TRBV6-5|.|.
CASSGGQPQHF
TGTGCCAGCAGTGGTGGGCAGCCCCAGCATTTT
>TRBJ2-1|TRBV19|once|.
CASSARWTVAPGNEQFF
TGTGCCAGTAGTGCCCGATGGACAGTGGCCCCGGGTAATGAGCAGTTCTTC
>TRBJ2-3|TRBV5-1|.|TRBD1
CASSPVGQGPDTQYF
TGCGCCAGCAGCCCCGTTGGACAGGGGCCAGATACGCAGTATTTT
>TRBJ2-4|TRBV7-2|.|TRBD2
CASSLVPGGGKNIQYF
TGTGCCAGCAGCTTAGTGCCTGGCGGGGGAAAAAACATTCAGTACTTC
>TRBJ2-4|TRBV28|.|TRBD1
CASIPGQAPLGNIQYF
TGTGCCAGCATCCCGGGACAGGCTCCTTTGGGAAACATTCAGTACTTC
>TRBJ2-7|TRBV7-9|few|.
CASSLLEGEQYF
TGTGCCAGCAGCTTACTCGAGGGCGAGCAGTACTTC
>TRBJ2-5|TRBV2|.|TRBD1
CASSADRGTETQYF
TGTGCCAGCAGTGCAGACAGGGGGACAGAGACCCAGTACTTC
>TRBJ2-1|TRBV5-1|.|.
CASSLGNSYNEQFF
TGCGCCAGCAGCTTGGGAAACTCCTACAATGAGCAGTTCTTC
>TRBJ2-3|TRBV29-1|.|.
CSIPYPQYF
TGCTCTATTCCATATCCGCAGTATTTT
>TRBJ2-1|TRBV6-5|.|.
CASSYSNKGDNEQFF
TGTGCCAGCAGTTACTCGAACAAGGGGGACAATGAGCAGTTCTTC
>TRBJ1-6|TRBV19|.|.
CAGRSGGGSPLHF
TGTGCCGGACGTTCGGGGGGCGGATCACCCCTCCACTTT
>TRBJ1-5|TRBV27|.|.
CASSLQGTYQPQHF
TGTGCCAGCAGTTTACAGGGAACATATCAGCCCCAGCATTTT
>TRBJ1-5|TRBV6-1|.|TRBD1
CASSDNRGGQPQHF
TGTGCCAGCAGTGATAACAGGGGAGGGCAGCCCCAGCATTTT
>TRBJ1-3|TRBV6-5|.|.
CASSFRGQGNTIYF
TGTGCCAGCAGTTTCAGGGGACAAGGAAACACCATATATTTT